These 28 T cell receptor beta chains were all obtained from the same sample, sequenced in a study of T cells in Graves' hyperthyroidism and ophthalmopathy. Using RNA transcripts as the source, TCR beta CDR3 regions were amplified. Carried out on the TCR CDR3, a first-round RT-PCR used the HTBI primer set. TCRdb reanalysed the multiplex PCR reads using MiXCR and keeps one entry per CDR3 protein. Here the sample spans hundreds of thousands of distinct CDR3 sequences, about 12% being singletons. Sequencing used blood. These receptors all stem from a woman aged 18-29 years with Graves' hyperthyroidism.

There are many counts of this clonotype. V gene TRBV28 combines with J gene TRBJ2-7; D unclear. Germline loops: CDR1 MDHEN, CDR2 SYDVKM. V was clipped by 2 bases and J by 3 bases, with 11 bases between them. The CDR3 sequence is 14 residues long. CDR3 sequence reads: CASSLVGLFYEQYF. CDR3 nucleotides: TGTGCCAGCAGTTTAGTAGGGTTATTCTACGAGCAGTACTTC.

This clonotype was picked up many times. The rearrangement joins TRBV12-3 or TRBV12-4 to TRBJ1-2; 7 bases match TRBD1. J was trimmed by 2 bases and V by 3 bases; bases with no gene match: 6. This CDR3 has 15 residues. DNA of the CDR3: TGTGCCAGCAGTTTCTCTTCAGGGGGAAACTATGGCTACACCTTC. Protein: CASSFSSGGNYGYTF.

This clonotype showed up many times. This chain uses TRBV28 with TRBJ2-7; D is uncertain. CDR3 length: 14 residues. Per germline, CDR1 MDHEN and CDR2 SYDVKM. With 3 bases removed from V and 2 bases from J, the gap between germline ends came to 11 bases. CDR3 protein: CASSFGVQAYEQYF. CDR3 sequence (DNA): TGTGCCAGCAGTTTCGGCGTCCAGGCCTACGAGCAGTACTTC.

The V and J genes are TRBV25-1 and TRBJ1-6, with unresolved D. CDR3 length equals 14 residues. Trimming left V 6 bases short and J 5 bases short, with 11 bases between. Looked up from germline, CDR1 is MGHDK and CDR2 is SYGVNS. In DNA, the CDR3 is TGTGCCAGCAGGTTCGGGCAGGATAATTCACCCCTCCACTTT. This gives the protein CASRFGQDNSPLHF.

This clonotype was picked up many times. CDR3 region: CASSGPTGRSRARGYTF. The CDR3 DNA reads as TGCGCCAGCAGTGGTCCGACAGGCCGGTCGAGGGCTCGTGGCTACACCTTC. The genes are TRBV10-2 and TRBJ1-2, with TRBD1 as a possible D gene (6 bases). This CDR3 spans 17 amino acids. V lost 4 bases to trimming and J lost 7 bases, with 25 bases between them. CDR1 is WSHSY and CDR2 is SAAADI in the germline V gene.

This clonotype was seen at least ten times. The chain combines TRBV13 with TRBJ2-7; D is tentatively TRBD1 or TRBD2 (5 bases each). From germline, CDR1 is PRHDT and CDR2 FYEKMQ (reference sequence). The CDR3 is 15 residues long. V shed 5 bases and J shed 1 base, with 15 bases lying between them. CDR3 residues: CASSDRDGESYEQYF. For the CDR3, the DNA is TGTGCCAGCAGCGACCGGGACGGAGAGTCCTACGAGCAGTACTTC.

This clonotype was seen ten or more times. The V call is TRBV4-1, the J call TRBJ2-2, with TRBD1 identical over 9 bases. Germline V lookup: CDR1 MGHRA, CDR2 YSYEKL. This CDR3 is built from 15 residues. With 2 bases clipped from V and 5 bases from J, the junction kept 3 bases outside the gene matches. The CDR3 DNA follows: TGCGCCAGCAGCCAATGGGACAGGGCTACCGGGGAGCTGTTTTTT. This sequence encodes CASSQWDRATGELFF.

The CDR3 DNA is TGTGCCTGGAGTGTACCCCCGGCCCGGGATGGGCGACTGTTTTTT. This codes for CAWSVPPARDGRLFF. The chain joins TRBV30 to TRBJ1-4; no clear D. The CDR3 covers 15 residues. Trimming shortened V by 0 bases and J by 13 bases, and 21 bases separated the two germline ends. Germline lookup yields CDR1 GTSNPN and CDR2 SVGIG (reference sequence).

This clonotype was seen many times. The rearrangement links TRBV7-3 to TRBJ1-1; no reliable D call. V was pared by 1 base and J by 6 bases, with 9 bases between. Looked up from germline, CDR1 is SGHTA and CDR2 is FQGTGA. The CDR3 length is 13 residues. The CDR3 sequence: CASSLNPAAEAFF. The DNA of the CDR3 is TGTGCCAGCAGCTTAAACCCAGCGGCTGAAGCTTTCTTT.

This clonotype was found a few times. One junction end does not reproduce the germline sequence, and a read error may be involved. The gene calls are TRBV19 and TRBJ1-5; D unclear. CDR1 is LNHDA and CDR2 is SQIVND in the germline V gene (reference sequence). CDR3 length equals 17 residues. The CDR3 DNA is TGTGCCAGTAGTATAGATTGGAGCGGAAATAGCAGTCAGCCCCAGCATTTT. This codes for CASSIDWSGNSSQPQHF.

This clonotype came up once. The V and J genes are TRBV7-3 and TRBJ2-3; 7 positions match TRBD2. CDR3 length: 15 residues. The V gene's germline CDR1 is SGHTA and CDR2 FQGTGA. The ends lost 3 bases at V and 1 base at J; junction bases unmatched: 4. The CDR3 reads CASSLAGVGTDTQYF. The CDR3 coding sequence is TGTGCCAGCAGCTTGGCGGGAGTGGGCACAGATACGCAGTATTTT.

This clonotype was recorded many times. The chain employs TRBV5-6 and TRBJ2-1; D gene uncertain. CDR3 length equals 13 residues. Germline V gene lookup returns CDR1 SGHDT and CDR2 YYEEEE. V lost 2 bases and J lost 6, with 9 bases in between. The CDR3 protein is CASSFWSGNEQFF. CDR3 bases: TGTGCCAGCAGCTTTTGGTCGGGCAATGAGCAGTTCTTC.

The genes are TRBV19 and TRBJ2-1; possibly TRBD1 for D (6 bases). Germline loops: CDR1 LNHDA, CDR2 SQIVND (reference sequence). CDR3 length: 15 residues. V dropped 6 bases and J dropped 2 bases, with 14 bases sitting between them. CDR3 sequence: CASSQGTLTYNEQFF. CDR3 DNA: TGTGCCAGTAGCCAGGGGACACTAACCTACAATGAGCAGTTCTTC.

This clonotype was recorded at least ten times. The rearrangement joins TRBV29-1 to TRBJ2-1; TRBD2 matches 7 bases. CDR3 length: 14 amino acids. Germline loops: CDR1 SQVTM, CDR2 ANQGSEA. Unmatched junction bases numbered 10, after V lost 6 bases and J lost 5 bases. Written as DNA, the CDR3 is TGCAGCGTATGGCGGGGGTTGGCCGACAATGAGCAGTTCTTC. It translates to CSVWRGLADNEQFF.

This clonotype was found many times. The rearrangement links TRBV12-3 or TRBV12-4 to TRBJ2-1; D gene ambiguous. Trimming cost V 8 bases and J 2 bases, with 10 bases left between them. The CDR3 is 13 residues long. CDR3 region: CASQEPTYNEQFF. CDR3 nucleotide sequence: TGTGCCAGCCAGGAGCCGACCTACAATGAGCAGTTCTTC.

This sequence joins TRBV7-3 and TRBJ2-3; no clear D gene. This CDR3 has 14 amino acids. Trimming removed 6 bases from V and 0 bases from J, with 10 bases in between. Germline CDR1 is SGHTA and CDR2 is FQGTGA. The CDR3 here is CASSSKISTDTQYF. DNA of the CDR3: TGTGCCAGCAGTTCCAAAATTAGCACAGATACGCAGTATTTT.

The V and J genes are TRBV5-1 and TRBJ1-4, with TRBD1 matching 7 bases. Trimming at V came to 4 bases and at J to 8 bases, leaving 8 bases not matched to a gene. Germline loops: CDR1 SGHRS, CDR2 YFSETQ. The CDR3 totals 14 residues. The DNA of the CDR3 is TGCGCCAGCAGCAGCACAGGGGCAAGGGAAAAACTGTTTTTT. Its translation is CASSSTGAREKLFF.

This clonotype was picked up many times. This sequence joins TRBV12-3 or TRBV12-4 and TRBJ1-2, with TRBD1 matching over 8 bases. This CDR3 has 13 residues. Germline trimming cut 3 bases from V and 7 bases from J; bases unmatched to any gene: 4. CDR3 sequence reads: CASSFRTGSGYTF. DNA of the CDR3: TGTGCCAGCAGTTTCCGGACAGGGTCTGGCTACACCTTC.

This clonotype has at least ten counts. The V call is TRBV12-3 or TRBV12-4, the J call TRBJ2-1; D may match TRBD1 or TRBD2 (5 bases each). This CDR3 has 14 amino acids. Trimming removed 4 bases at V and 7 bases at J, with 14 bases between. The CDR3 DNA reads as TGTGCCAGCAGTTGGGACGCCCCTAGGAATGAGCAGTTCTTC. Translation: CASSWDAPRNEQFF.

This clonotype was seen many times. The CDR3 is CASRRTSSSYNSPLHF. The CDR3 nucleotides read TGTGCCAGCAGAAGGACGTCGAGCTCCTATAATTCACCCCTCCACTTT. The V gene is TRBV28, the J gene TRBJ1-6; D call uncertain. Germline CDR1 MDHEN, CDR2 SYDVKM. The CDR3 has 16 amino acids. Trimming shortened V by 6 bases and J by 0 bases, and 12 bases separated the two germline ends.

In its sample, this clonotype was seen a few times. This rearrangement joins TRBV19 to TRBJ2-1; perhaps TRBD1 as D (5 bases). The CDR3 has 17 amino acids. V was shortened by 0 bases and J by 3 bases, with 15 bases between the two germline ends. Germline lookup yields CDR1 LNHDA and CDR2 SQIVND (reference sequence). The chain's CDR3 is CASSIEGTGPLYNEQFF. The DNA for the CDR3 is TGTGCCAGTAGTATAGAGGGAACAGGACCCCTCTACAATGAGCAGTTCTTC.

This clonotype was observed many times. This chain links TRBV13 with TRBJ1-4; a possible D gene is TRBD1 (6 bases). V was shortened by 5 bases and J by 6 bases, with 13 bases between the two germline ends. CDR3 length: 14 residues. The germline CDR1 and CDR2 sequences are PRHDT and FYEKMQ (reference sequence). The CDR3 DNA sequence: TGTGCCAGCAGCATCGGGACACGTTATGAAAAACTGTTTTTT. Translated: CASSIGTRYEKLFF. Full variable domain (remainder filled in from reference TRBV13 and TRBJ1-4): AAGVIQSPRHLIKEKRETATLKCYPIPRHDTVYWYQQGPGQDPQFLISFYEKMQSDKGSIPDRFSAQQFSDYHSELNMSSLELGDSALYFCASSIGTRYEKLFFGSGTQLSVL.

This clonotype was seen repeatedly, ten times or more. The chain carries TRBV28 and TRBJ2-2; no reliable D call. CDR3 length equals 15 residues. Per germline, CDR1 MDHEN and CDR2 SYDVKM. V was pared by 2 bases and J by 1 base, with 8 bases between. The CDR3 loop is CASSLSLKNTGELFF. The CDR3 bases are TGTGCCAGCAGTTTAAGTCTTAAGAACACCGGGGAGCTGTTTTTT.

This clonotype was observed many times. The V call is TRBV6-2 or TRBV6-3, the J call TRBJ2-7; 7 bases match TRBD2. Unmatched junction bases numbered 10, after V lost 6 bases and J lost 5 bases. The CDR3 has 14 amino acids. Germline CDR1 MNHEY, CDR2 SVGEGT. CDR3 sequence reads: CASSFSGTHHEQYF. CDR3 nucleotides: TGTGCCAGCAGCTTCAGCGGGACTCACCACGAGCAGTACTTC.

This clonotype appeared many times. The chain joins TRBV6-6 to TRBJ1-5; no clear D gene. CDR3 length equals 14 residues. CDR1 is MNHNY, CDR2 SVGAGI, per germline (reference sequence). The V end was cut by 0 bases, the J end by 1 base, with 4 bases between. Here the CDR3 DNA reads TGTGCCAGCAGTTACTCTTGGAGCAATCAGCCCCAGCATTTT. This gives the protein CASSYSWSNQPQHF.

There are a few counts of this clonotype. The gene calls are TRBV19 and TRBJ2-3; no reliable D call. The CDR3 contains 14 residues. V was clipped by 5 bases and J by 1 base, with 10 bases between them. In germline, CDR1 is LNHDA, CDR2 SQIVND (reference sequence). CDR3 sequence reads: CASSQSARTDTQYF. CDR3 bases: TGTGCCAGTAGTCAGAGCGCTCGCACAGATACGCAGTATTTT.

This clonotype occurred many times. The chain has TRBV19 and TRBJ2-3; D remains unclear. CDR3 length equals 12 residues. The V end lost 6 bases, the J end lost 5 bases, and 9 bases lay between the germline ends. CDR1 is LNHDA, CDR2 SQIVND, per germline (reference sequence). CDR3 protein: CASSYTQDTQYF. CDR3 coding DNA: TGTGCCAGTAGCTATACCCAAGATACGCAGTATTTT.

There are a few counts of this clonotype. The chain employs TRBV20-1 and TRBJ1-6; weak D call: TRBD1 (6 bases). Trimming shortened V by 6 bases and J by 3 bases, and 15 bases separated the two germline ends. Per germline, CDR1 DFQATT and CDR2 SNEGSKA (reference sequence). The CDR3 spans 15 residues. In DNA form, the CDR3 reads TGCAGTGCCACCGGGACACTAAGCTATAATTCACCCCTCCACTTT. Encoded protein: CSATGTLSYNSPLHF.